These T cell receptor beta chains were read from a single sample in a study of blood T cell repertoires in COVID-19. Assay: immunoSEQ multiplex PCR; the TCRdb copy retains only in-frame clones and omits some. The sample lists 65,000 to 90,000 clones; around 83% were seen once. Sequencing was carried out using peripheral blood. These receptor sequences come from a woman aged 55-70 years with acute or convalescent COVID-19. The CDR3 runs from the conserved cysteine through the conserved F or W. A D gene is named only where the DNA matches it firmly. Size is omitted from some rows. Given values are once, few, many or a class for expanded clones.

clone size | D gene | J gene | V gene | CDR3 length | CDR3 DNA | CDR3 protein
once | - | TRBJ2-3 | TRBV10-2 | 15 | TGCGCCAGCAGTCGCGGGGGCCCTAGCACAGATACGCAGTATTTT | CASSRGGPSTDTQYF
- | TRBD1 | TRBJ1-3 | TRBV25-1 | 17 | TGTGCCAGCACTCCCGGGACAGGGTTTGGTGGTGGAAACACCATATATTTT | CASTPGTGFGGGNTIYF
- | - | TRBJ1-1 | TRBV10-1 | 12 | TGCGCCAGCAGTCGAGGACAGTCTGGAGCTTTCTTT | CASSRGQSGAFF
- | - | TRBJ1-1 | TRBV6-5 | 12 | TGTGCCAGCAACCAGGGGAACACTGAAGCTTTCTTT | CASNQGNTEAFF
once | TRBD2 | TRBJ2-1 | TRBV5-1 | 17 | TGCGCCAGCAGGACTACCGGGACTAGCGGGGGATGGGATGAGCAGTTCTTC | CASRTTGTSGGWDEQFF
- | - | TRBJ1-1 | TRBV3-1/TRBV3-2 | 13 | TGTGCCAGCAGCCAAGCCAGGAACACTGAAGCTTTCTTT | CASSQARNTEAFF
- | - | TRBJ1-1 | TRBV5-6 | 13 | TGTGCCAGCAGCCTCCCCGCGGACACTGAAGCTTTCTTT | CASSLPADTEAFF
- | TRBD1 | TRBJ2-7 | TRBV6-6 | 13 | TGTGCCAGCAGTCGACAGGGGCTGAACGAGCAGTACTTC | CASSRQGLNEQYF
- | - | TRBJ2-1 | TRBV7-2 | 15 | TGTGCCAGCAGCTCGACTAGAAGAGGTAGCAATGAGCAGTTCTTC | CASSSTRRGSNEQFF
- | - | TRBJ1-1 | TRBV25-1 | 13 | TGTGCCAGCAGTGAATACCTCGCGCCTGAAGCTTTCTTT | CASSEYLAPEAFF
- | TRBD1 | TRBJ2-2 | TRBV5-4 | 17 | TGTGCCAGCAGCGACTTTGAGGGACAGGGGAACGCCGGGGAGCTGTTTTTT | CASSDFEGQGNAGELFF
- | TRBD1 | TRBJ2-2 | TRBV6-5 | 14 | TGTGCCAGCAGTCTCGACAGGGCCACCGGGGAGCTGTTTTTT | CASSLDRATGELFF
- | - | TRBJ1-6 | TRBV3-1/TRBV3-2 | 14 | TGTGCCAGCAATAGGGACACGACTAATTCACCCCTCCACTTT | CASNRDTTNSPLHF
- | - | TRBJ2-3 | TRBV12-5 | 12 | TGTGCTAGTGGACTAGGGTCAGATACGCAGTATTTT | CASGLGSDTQYF
- | TRBD2 | TRBJ2-3 | TRBV7-2 | 15 | TGTGCCAGCAGCTCCGTCGGGGGGAGCACAGATACGCAGTATTTT | CASSSVGGSTDTQYF
once | - | TRBJ2-7 | TRBV30 | 15 | TGTGCCTGGACACGTAGGACAGCCCCACAGCTCGAGCAGTACTTC | CAWTRRTAPQLEQYF
once | - | TRBJ1-1 | TRBV6-5 | 14 | TGTGCCAGCATCTTGGTCCAGAAGAACACTGAAGCTTTCTTT | CASILVQKNTEAFF
- | TRBD1 | TRBJ1-6 | TRBV19 | 15 | TGTGCCAGTACCCCGGACAGGGCGATAGGTTCACCCCTCCACTTT | CASTPDRAIGSPLHF
- | - | TRBJ1-1 | TRBV5-1 | 14 | TGCGCCAGCAGCTTTGGAGGTTTGAACACTGAAGCTTTCTTT | CASSFGGLNTEAFF
- | TRBD1 | TRBJ2-7 | TRBV10-3 | 16 | TGTGCCATCAGTGGCGGGACAGGGAAGACCGGGGACGAGCAGTACTTC | CAISGGTGKTGDEQYF
once | - | TRBJ1-1 | TRBV7-9 | 16 | TGTGCCAGCAGCTTAGTGGGCCTTCAGGGAAACACTGAAGCTTTCTTT | CASSLVGLQGNTEAFF
- | - | TRBJ1-5 | TRBV15 | 15 | TGTGCCACCAGCGTCGACAGGTGGAGAAATCAGCCCCAGCATTTT | CATSVDRWRNQPQHF
- | TRBD1 | TRBJ1-5 | TRBV6-6 | 15 | TGTGCCAGCAGTTACTGGACAGGGAAGATCCAGCCCCAGCATTTT | CASSYWTGKIQPQHF
- | TRBD1 | TRBJ2-3 | TRBV9 | 16 | TGTGCCAGCAGCTTGGAGGACAGGGGAGTTGCGGATACGCAGTATTTT | CASSLEDRGVADTQYF
- | - | TRBJ1-1 | TRBV2 | 13 | TGTGCCACCCGGAGGGGACTGAACACTGAAGCTTTCTTT | CATRRGLNTEAFF
- | - | TRBJ1-2 | TRBV19 | 12 | TGTGCCAGTAGTTCACAGTCCTATGGCTACACCTTC | CASSSQSYGYTF
- | - | TRBJ1-2 | TRBV25-1 | 13 | TGTGCCAGCAGGGACCCGGGGGGCTATGGCTACACCTTC | CASRDPGGYGYTF
- | TRBD1 | TRBJ1-3 | TRBV30 | 13 | TGTGCCTGGAGTCAGGGGGCCCGAAACACCATATATTTT | CAWSQGARNTIYF
- | TRBD1 | TRBJ1-1 | TRBV5-1 | 14 | TGCGCCAGCAGCCGCGCAGGGGGAAACACTGAAGCTTTCTTT | CASSRAGGNTEAFF
- | - | TRBJ1-1 | TRBV19 | 14 | TGTGCCACCTTGGGGGGACCCCTGGACACTGAAGCTTTCTTT | CATLGGPLDTEAFF
- | - | TRBJ1-1 | TRBV9 | 17 | TGTGCCAGCAGCGTAGCTGACGTCGGGGAGTTAGGCACTGAAGCTTTCTTT | CASSVADVGELGTEAFF
- | - | TRBJ2-1 | TRBV4-2 | 16 | TGTGCCAGCAGCCAAGATCCGGGAGTCTCCTACAATGAGCAGTTCTTC | CASSQDPGVSYNEQFF
- | - | TRBJ1-3 | TRBV3-1/TRBV3-2 | 15 | TGTGCCAGCAGCCAGGATGGGAGCTCTGGAAACACCATATATTTT | CASSQDGSSGNTIYF
- | - | TRBJ2-1 | TRBV5-6 | 15 | TGTGCCAGCAGCTCCTCCAGGGGAGGGAGGAATGAGCAGTTCTTC | CASSSSRGGRNEQFF
few | - | TRBJ1-6 | TRBV4-2 | 15 | TGTGCCAGCAGCCAAGACAGGGCCTATAATTCACCCCTCCACTTT | CASSQDRAYNSPLHF
- | - | TRBJ2-2 | TRBV9 | 14 | TGTGCCAGCAGCGGGACAAAGAACACCGGGGAGCTGTTTTTT | CASSGTKNTGELFF
- | - | TRBJ1-5 | TRBV6-5 | 16 | TGTGCCAGCAGTTACCCCCCGGGACAAATAAATCAGCCCCAGCATTTT | CASSYPPGQINQPQHF
- | TRBD1 | TRBJ1-2 | TRBV7-3 | 15 | TGTGCCAGCAGCCCCAGACAGGGGGCGGCCTATGGCTACACCTTC | CASSPRQGAAYGYTF
- | TRBD1 | TRBJ1-6 | TRBV5-1 | 17 | TGCGCCAGCAGCCTAGGACAGGGGGCAGCTGGTAATTCACCCCTCCACTTT | CASSLGQGAAGNSPLHF
- | - | TRBJ2-5 | TRBV14 | 14 | TGTGCCAGCAGACCGGACAGTAACCAAGAGACCCAGTACTTC | CASRPDSNQETQYF
- | - | TRBJ1-1 | TRBV29-1 | 13 | TGCAGCGTTGTCTGGGGCGGGAATGCTGAAGCTTTCTTT | CSVVWGGNAEAFF
- | - | TRBJ2-7 | TRBV5-1 | 13 | TGCGCCAGCAGCGGCGGGGGCCCCTACGAGCAGTACTTC | CASSGGGPYEQYF
- | TRBD1 | TRBJ2-3 | TRBV25-1 | 13 | TGTGCCAGCAGTGATGGGACAGTCGATACGCAGTATTTT | CASSDGTVDTQYF
- | - | TRBJ1-5 | TRBV19 | 16 | TGTGCCAGTATAGGATTGGGGGGAAATAGCAATCAGCCCCAGCATTTT | CASIGLGGNSNQPQHF
- | - | TRBJ1-2 | TRBV20-1 | 11 | TGCAGTGCCCCCCGGGACTATGGCTACACCTTC | CSAPRDYGYTF
- | TRBD1 | TRBJ2-7 | TRBV19 | 14 | TGTGCCAGTAGATCACAGGGGGCGAACCACGAGCAGTACTTC | CASRSQGANHEQYF
- | - | TRBJ1-6 | TRBV4-1 | 15 | TGCGCCAGCAGCCAATCAAGCAGGGAAAATTCACCCCTCCACTTT | CASSQSSRENSPLHF
- | TRBD1 | TRBJ2-7 | TRBV9 | 16 | TGTGCCAGCAGCTCCGAACCGGCAGGGGGCAGGGACGAGCAGTACTTC | CASSSEPAGGRDEQYF
- | - | TRBJ2-1 | TRBV12-3/TRBV12-4 | 11 | TGTGCCAGCAGCTCTCCCCCAACTCAATTCTTC | CASSSPPTQFF
- | TRBD1 | TRBJ1-2 | TRBV2 | 16 | TGTGCCAGCTGTATAGGGGGCGCAGAGGCTAACTATGGCTACACCTTC | CASCIGGAEANYGYTF
once | - | TRBJ2-3 | TRBV6-5 | 15 | TGTGCCAGCAGTTACTCGACAGGCTCACAGAATACGCAGTATTTT | CASSYSTGSQNTQYF
- | - | TRBJ2-1 | TRBV2 | 16 | TGTGCCAGCAGTGACCTGGACTACCCCCCTTATAATGAGCAGTTCTTC | CASSDLDYPPYNEQFF
once | TRBD1 | TRBJ1-1 | TRBV5-1 | 15 | TGCGCCAGCAGCGATCGCGACAGGGGTGGGACTGAAGCTTTCTTT | CASSDRDRGGTEAFF
- | TRBD1 | TRBJ1-2 | TRBV10-3 | 13 | TGTGCCATCACCGAGGGACAGGGAAATGGCTACACCTTC | CAITEGQGNGYTF
- | TRBD2 | TRBJ2-3 | TRBV9 | 16 | TGTGCCAGCAGCCCCCGGGGAGGCGGGGGGGCAGATACGCAGTATTTT | CASSPRGGGGADTQYF
few | TRBD1 | TRBJ1-2 | TRBV10-1 | 13 | TGCGCCAGCAGTAGGACAGGGACCTATGGCTACACCTTC | CASSRTGTYGYTF
- | - | TRBJ1-3 | TRBV5-5 | 14 | TGTGCCAGCAGCCGGGACAACTCTGGAAACACCATATATTTT | CASSRDNSGNTIYF